These 13 T cell receptor beta chains came from one sample sequenced in a study of breast tumors, draining lymph nodes, adjacent tissues. Via MiXCR, TCRdb re-called the multiplex PCR reads, giving one row per CDR3 protein. The sample records some 47,000 distinct CDR3 sequences, 42% being singletons. Sequencing input: breast tumor tissue. The receptors here all came from a female donor with breast cancer. Some clones in this sample may be carry-over from other donors' samples.

This clonotype was counted a few times. A much larger clone sits a single nucleotide away, making a read error possible. The chain has TRBV5-6 and TRBJ1-2, with 8 bases identical to TRBD1. CDR3 length: 14 residues. The germline V gene encodes CDR1 SGHDT and CDR2 YYEEEE. V shed 9 bases, J shed 6 bases, and the junction held 13 bases outside the gene matches. The CDR3 spells CATSAGGARNGYTF. The CDR3 DNA reads TGTGCCACCTCCGCAGGGGGCGCTCGCAATGGCTACACCTTC.

The rearrangement links TRBV20-1 to TRBJ2-7, with 7 bases matching TRBD2. The CDR3 sequence is 17 residues long. The ends lost 3 bases at V and 4 bases at J; junction bases unmatched: 18. Germline V gives CDR1 DFQATT, CDR2 SNEGSKA (reference sequence). In DNA form, the CDR3 reads TGCAGTGCTAGGTCGGTCTCGTTAACGGGAGGATCGTACGAGCAGTACGTC. Amino acid sequence: CSARSVSLTGGSYEQYV.

There are a few counts of this clonotype. The V call is TRBV7-2, the J call TRBJ1-1; D is possibly TRBD1 (5 bases). The germline V gene encodes CDR1 SGHTA and CDR2 FQGNSA. V was clipped by 6 bases and J by 6 bases, with 17 bases between them. The CDR3 has 14 residues. The DNA of the CDR3 is TGTGCCAGCAGGTCGGTTGGGGGTAGAGCTGAAGCTTTCTTT. It encodes CASRSVGGRAEAFF.

The rearrangement links TRBV11-3 to TRBJ2-2, with a tentative D call TRBD1 (5 bases). Per germline, CDR1 SGHNT and CDR2 YENEEA. This CDR3 is built from 14 residues. The V and J ends lost 1 base and 6 bases respectively, with 9 bases between them. In DNA, the CDR3 is TGTGCCAGCAGCTTAGCGTGGGGCGCCGGGGAGCTGTTTTTT. It translates to CASSLAWGAGELFF.

Sample share makes this clonotype medium-sized (0.01 to 0.1%). One end of the junction varies from germline; a read error may be responsible. This chain joins TRBV20-1 and TRBJ2-5; 9 bases are shared with TRBD2. The germline CDR1 and CDR2 sequences are DFQATT and SNEGSKA (reference sequence). The CDR3 sequence is 15 residues long. The CDR3: CSARDAGGPGETQYF. The CDR3 DNA reads as TGCAGTGCTCGAGACGCGGGAGGGCCGGGAGAGACCCAGTACTTC.

This chain connects TRBV15 to TRBJ1-4; 8 bases align to TRBD1. CDR3 length: 19 amino acids. J gave up 7 bases and V 3 bases, and 19 bases lay outside the gene matches. Germline V gene lookup returns CDR1 LNHNV and CDR2 YYDKDF (reference sequence). Here the CDR3 reads CATSSQDPSGQGAGEKLFF. The CDR3 nucleotides are TGTGCCACCAGCAGCCAAGATCCAAGTGGACAGGGAGCAGGTGAAAAACTGTTTTTT.

This chain joins TRBV7-2 and TRBJ1-5; 7 nucleotides line up with TRBD1. The V gene's germline CDR1 is SGHTA and CDR2 FQGNSA. V was pared by 4 bases and J by 7 bases, with 19 bases of the junction left unmatched. This CDR3 spans 18 amino acids. As DNA, the CDR3 is TGTGCCAGCAGCTCCAGTGGACAGGCGGGGAGGGCTCAGCAGCCCCAGCATTTT. This translates into CASSSSGQAGRAQQPQHF.

The V call is TRBV28, the J call TRBJ2-6; D is unclear. Looked up from germline, CDR1 is MDHEN and CDR2 is SYDVKM. V gave up 3 bases and J gave up 0 bases, with 15 bases separating them. CDR3 size: 18 residues. The CDR3 is CASSLQRAGGSGANVLTF. CDR3 DNA sequence: TGTGCCAGCAGTTTGCAAAGGGCCGGCGGCTCTGGGGCCAACGTCCTGACTTTC.

Many counts were recorded for this clonotype. The rearrangement uses TRBV28 and TRBJ2-2, with 10 bases lining up with TRBD2. This CDR3 has 16 amino acids. Germline CDR1 MDHEN, CDR2 SYDVKM. The trim removed 5 bases at V and 4 bases at J, leaving 7 bases unmatched. The CDR3 nucleotides read TGTGCCAGCAGTCCCCCTAGCGGGAGCGGCACCGGGGAGCTGTTTTTT. It is translated as CASSPPSGSGTGELFF.

The rearrangement links TRBV30 to TRBJ1-1, with 8 nucleotides matching TRBD1. CDR1 and CDR2 from the germline V gene are GTSNPN and SVGIG (reference sequence). Trimming at V came to 3 bases and at J to 1 base, leaving 4 bases not matched to a gene. This CDR3 contains 14 residues. CDR3 nucleotides: TGTGCCTGGAGACTACAGGGGGGGAACACTGAAGCTTTCTTT. Its protein product is CAWRLQGGNTEAFF.

Notes on this clonotype: A clone one base away is much larger, so this may be a read error. The V gene is TRBV4-1, the J gene TRBJ2-1, with TRBD2 identical over 8 bases. The CDR3 spans 15 residues. Germline-derived CDR1 and CDR2 are MGHRA and YSYEKL. The CDR3 region is CASSQDFRGGREQSF. DNA for the CDR3: TGCGCCAGCAGCCAAGATTTTCGGGGGGGCCGTGAGCAGTCCTTC.

At least ten counts were recorded for this clonotype. The chain uses TRBV12-3 or TRBV12-4 and TRBJ1-6, with D uncertain. Trimming removed 3 bases at V and 7 bases at J, with 1 base between. The CDR3 has 11 amino acids. In DNA form, the CDR3 reads TGTGCCAGCAGTTTGAATTCACCCCTCCACTTT. Translating it yields CASSLNSPLHF.

This clonotype was found many times. One end of the junction varies from germline; a read error may be responsible. The chain links TRBV7-8 to TRBJ2-2, with D possibly TRBD1 on 5 matching bases. CDR1 and CDR2 from the germline V gene are SGHVS and FQNEAQ. The CDR3 has 15 amino acids. CDR3 sequence: CASSLVSGNTEELFF. CDR3 bases: TGTGCCAGCAGCTTAGTTTCAGGGAACACCGAGGAGCTGTTTTTT.